Given below is one T cell receptor (beta chain) in context. Its matching antigen is unknown. The data derive from a study of cytomegalovirus exposure and HLA in healthy donors. Overall study: Earlier findings included about 120 million unique TCR beta sequences obtained from 150 million to 200 million T cells. Findings and limits, study-wide: TCR sequences were mostly rare, though some public TCRs occurred in many donors. It has been reported that TCR beta sequences accurately predicted the HLA-A and HLA-B alleles of most subjects.

In the PCR, 60 Vbeta and 13 Jbeta primers were used. Sequenced by immunoSEQ multiplex PCR; TCRdb stores in-frame clones only, minus some. The sample contains 170,000 or so clones, around 81% of which appear only once. Germline CDR1 reads SNHLY; CDR2 reads FYNNEI. J was trimmed by 3 bases and V by 6 bases; bases with no gene match: 10. The CDR3 sequence is 15 residues long. Each of the donors was a healthy bone marrow donor. The source of this sequence is a young woman in good health and CMV-seronegative. J is TRBJ2-7 and V is TRBV2; 8 bases match TRBD1. The sample consisted of PBMCs. Here the CDR3 reads CASSLFGTGGYEQYF. DNA for the CDR3: TGTGCCAGCAGCCTCTTTGGGACAGGAGGCTACGAGCAGTACTTC.